A single sample gave rise to the 14 T cell receptor beta chains below, sequenced in a study of T cells in Graves' hyperthyroidism and ophthalmopathy (dated by TCRdb to about 2019). The method was multiplex PCR. The data were produced on an Illumina HiSeq 2000. Amplification of TCR beta CDR3 regions was carried out from RNA transcripts. A first-round RT-PCR of the TCR CDR3 used the HTBI primer set with the Qiagen OneStep RT-PCR kit. TCRdb trimmed the raw reads at Q25, called clones with MiXCR and kept productive beta chains. Each entry merges the rows of one CDR3 protein and shows their most common DNA and genes. The sample table shows about 760,000 distinct CDR3 sequences, and approximately 36% are seen once. The top ten clones comprise less than 35% of the sample. Sequencing was carried out using blood. All receptors come from a woman aged 40-49 years with Graves' hyperthyroidism.

This clonotype has just a few counts. The gene calls are TRBV5-1 and TRBJ1-1; unclear D gene. The CDR3 has 15 residues. V lost 1 base and J 7 bases, leaving 17 bases between the germline ends. Germline V gene lookup returns CDR1 SGHRS and CDR2 YFSETQ. CDR3 protein: CASSLFGYSIDEAFF. The CDR3 DNA is TGCGCCAGCAGCTTGTTCGGATATTCGATCGATGAAGCTTTCTTT. Filled out from reference TRBV5-1 and TRBJ1-1, the complete variable domain reads KAGVTQTPRYLIKTRGQQVTLSCSPISGHRSVSWYQQTPGQGLQFLFEYFSETQRNKGNFPGRFSGRQFSNSRSEMNVSTLELGDSALYLCASSLFGYSIDEAFFGQGTRLTVV.

The chain has TRBV16 and TRBJ1-1, with 7 nucleotides matching TRBD1. Germline CDR1 reads KGHSY; CDR2 reads FQNENV. V trimming: 2 bases; J trimming: 1 base; junction bases outside the gene matches: 4. The CDR3 has 15 residues. Here the CDR3 reads CASSQLQGKNTEAFF. In nucleotides, the CDR3 is TGTGCCAGCAGCCAACTACAGGGGAAGAACACTGAAGCTTTCTTT.

This clonotype was observed a few times. The rearrangement uses TRBV19 and TRBJ1-3, with D uncertain. V gave up 6 bases and J gave up 2 bases, with 11 bases separating them. CDR1 and CDR2 from the germline V gene are LNHDA and SQIVND (reference sequence). CDR3 length: 14 residues. The CDR3 loop is CASSELSAGNTIYF. CDR3 coding DNA: TGTGCCAGTAGCGAGCTGTCCGCTGGAAACACCATATATTTT. Complete variable domain (other parts from reference TRBV19 and TRBJ1-3): DGGITQSPKYLFRKEGQNVTLSCEQNLNHDAMYWYRQDPGQGLRLIYYSQIVNDFQKGDIAEGYSVSREKKESFPLTVTSAQKNPTAFYLCASSELSAGNTIYFGEGSWLTVV.

This clonotype was detected only a few times. The rearrangement links TRBV20-1 to TRBJ1-2; D may be TRBD1 (6 bases). Germline CDR1 is DFQATT and CDR2 is SNEGSKA (reference sequence). The CDR3 length is 12 residues. The ends were cut back, 2 bases at V and 3 bases at J, with 7 bases in the middle. The DNA of the CDR3 is TGCAGTGCTAGAAAGGGGGACTATGGCTACACCTTC. Translated: CSARKGDYGYTF.

This clonotype has just a few counts. This chain joins TRBV6-5 and TRBJ2-7; a possible D gene is TRBD1 (6 bases). V lost 6 bases and J 2 bases, leaving 8 bases between the germline ends. Germline CDR1 and CDR2: MNHEY and SVGAGI. The CDR3 runs to 12 residues. The CDR3 loop is CASRTGAYEQYF. CDR3 bases: TGTGCCAGCAGGACAGGAGCCTACGAGCAGTACTTC.

V and J are TRBV6-2 or TRBV6-3 and TRBJ1-1; D call uncertain. Trimming stripped 8 bases from V and 5 bases from J, with 12 bases between. This CDR3 contains 12 residues. Looked up from germline, CDR1 is MNHEY and CDR2 is SVGEGT. CDR3 sequence reads: CASRLWATEAFF. The DNA of the CDR3 is TGTGCCAGCCGACTATGGGCTACTGAAGCTTTCTTT.

The chain carries TRBV30 and TRBJ1-6; D is possibly TRBD1 (5 bases). V dropped 1 base and J dropped 7 bases, with 14 bases sitting between them. Germline CDR1 is GTSNPN and CDR2 is SVGIG (reference sequence). The CDR3 covers 15 residues. This chain's CDR3 is CAWSETDRGNSPLHF. In DNA form, the CDR3 reads TGTGCCTGGAGTGAAACCGACAGAGGGAATTCACCCCTCCACTTT.

This clonotype has a handful of counts. This rearrangement joins TRBV4-3 to TRBJ1-2, with D possibly being TRBD1 (6 bases). Deletions cut 1 base from V and 2 bases from J, with 17 bases between. Germline loops: CDR1 LGHNA, CDR2 YSLEER. The length of the CDR3 is 17 residues. The CDR3 here is CASSQATGHLPNYGYTF. The CDR3 DNA sequence: TGCGCCAGCAGCCAAGCGACGGGACATCTACCAAACTATGGCTACACCTTC.

CDR3 loop: CSSETGTGLAFF. DNA of the CDR3: TGCAGCAGTGAGACAGGGACCGGCTTGGCTTTCTTT. The V and J genes are TRBV29-1 and TRBJ1-1; 7 bases match TRBD1. The V segment lost 8 bases and the J segment 11 bases; nucleotides outside the gene matches: 14. This CDR3 contains 12 residues. The germline V gene encodes CDR1 SQVTM and CDR2 ANQGSEA.

CDR3 amino acids: CSARARGASGDPYEQYF. DNA of the CDR3: TGCAGTGCTAGAGCCCGTGGGGCTAGCGGAGATCCCTACGAGCAGTACTTC. V usage is TRBV20-1 and J usage is TRBJ2-7; 7 positions agree with TRBD2. CDR1 is DFQATT, CDR2 SNEGSKA, per germline (reference sequence). V was clipped by 1 base and J by 2 bases; unmatched bases: 14. This CDR3 contains 17 residues.

This chain connects TRBV30 to TRBJ1-1, with D maybe TRBD1 (5 bases). V lost 0 bases and J 11 bases, leaving 22 bases between the germline ends. The germline CDR1 and CDR2 sequences are GTSNPN and SVGIG (reference sequence). This CDR3 comprises 15 residues. CDR3 protein: CAWSVPGGEYQSAFF. DNA for the CDR3: TGTGCCTGGAGTGTACCGGGAGGGGAATATCAGAGTGCTTTCTTT.

This clonotype was counted at least ten times. J is TRBJ2-5 and V is TRBV19; 10 positions agree with TRBD1. This CDR3 region has 14 residues. The junction had 6 bases not matched to a gene; V was cut back by 9 bases and J by 2 bases. Germline CDR1 is LNHDA and CDR2 is SQIVND (reference sequence). The CDR3 region is CASSRTGGQETQYF. The CDR3 coding sequence is TGTGCCAGCAGCCGGACAGGGGGGCAAGAGACCCAGTACTTC.

This chain connects TRBV9 to TRBJ1-2; D uncertain. Germline values: CDR1 SGDLS, CDR2 YYNGEE. There are 16 residues in the CDR3. V lost 5 bases and J 6 bases, leaving 23 bases between the germline ends. The DNA of the CDR3 is TGTGCCAGCAGTTACTATTCGGTTACGAGCGCGCATGGCTACACCTTC. This codes for CASSYYSVTSAHGYTF.

This clonotype was seen only a few times. This rearrangement joins TRBV5-1 to TRBJ2-7; maybe TRBD1 (5 bases). Germline loops: CDR1 SGHRS, CDR2 YFSETQ. The CDR3 extends over 13 amino acids. The V and J ends lost 7 bases and 5 bases respectively, with 16 bases between them. CDR3 protein: CASGTGQRDEQYF. In DNA, the CDR3 is TGCGCCAGCGGAACAGGTCAACGGGACGAGCAGTACTTC. The full variable domain, completed using reference TRBV5-1 and TRBJ2-7, is KAGVTQTPRYLIKTRGQQVTLSCSPISGHRSVSWYQQTPGQGLQFLFEYFSETQRNKGNFPGRFSGRQFSNSRSEMNVSTLELGDSALYLCASGTGQRDEQYFGPGTRLTVT.